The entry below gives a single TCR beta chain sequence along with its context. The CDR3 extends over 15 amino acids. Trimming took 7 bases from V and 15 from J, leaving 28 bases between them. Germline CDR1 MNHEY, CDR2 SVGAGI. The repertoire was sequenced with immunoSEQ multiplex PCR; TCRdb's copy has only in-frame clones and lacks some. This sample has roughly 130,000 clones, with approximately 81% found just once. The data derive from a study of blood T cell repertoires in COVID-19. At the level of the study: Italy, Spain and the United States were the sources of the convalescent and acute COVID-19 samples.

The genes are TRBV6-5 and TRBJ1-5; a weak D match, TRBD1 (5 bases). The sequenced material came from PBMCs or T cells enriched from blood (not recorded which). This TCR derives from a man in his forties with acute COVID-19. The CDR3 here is CASNPGWGPGPGTHF. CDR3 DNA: TGTGCCAGCAATCCTGGGTGGGGCCCAGGCCCCGGCACGCATTTT.